Listed here are 3 T cell receptor beta chains from one sample, sequenced in a study of blood T cell repertoires in COVID-19. This table comes from immunoSEQ multiplex PCR, and its TCRdb copy is limited to in-frame clones, with some not included. This table holds 250,000 to 350,000 clones, roughly 90% found once. The sample taken for sequencing was peripheral blood. Receptor source: a man aged 18 to 35 with active or convalescent COVID-19.

Written as DNA, the CDR3 is TGTGCCAGCAGGGCCCGCTGGGACAGCCGTCACCATAGCACAGATACGCAGTATTTT. Its translation: CASRARWDSRHHSTDTQYF. The chain carries TRBV2 and TRBJ2-3; the match to TRBD1 covers 7 bases. Germline V CDR1 and CDR2: SNHLY, FYNNEI. The CDR3 has 19 residues. V dropped 6 bases and J dropped 0; count of bases not matched to a gene: 18.

V usage is TRBV6-1 and J usage is TRBJ1-4; 9 nucleotides match TRBD1. CDR3 length equals 15 residues. The germline CDR1 and CDR2 sequences are MNHNS and SASEGT. V was pared by 3 bases and J by 11 bases, with 10 bases of the junction left unmatched. The CDR3 DNA follows: TGTGCCAGCAGTGACCGTACAGGGGGCTTCGGCAAACTGTTTTTT. This encodes CASSDRTGGFGKLFF.

This clone was seen more than once but under ten times. The V gene is TRBV7-9, the J gene TRBJ2-1, with a weak D call TRBD1 (6 bases). The V end was cut by 2 bases, the J end by 5 bases, with 10 bases between. The CDR3 length is 14 residues. Germline V gene sequence: CDR1 SEHNR, CDR2 FQNEAQ (reference sequence). The DNA of the CDR3 is TGTGCCAGCAGCTTAACAGGGCTCAACAATGAGCAGTTCTTC. As protein: CASSLTGLNNEQFF.